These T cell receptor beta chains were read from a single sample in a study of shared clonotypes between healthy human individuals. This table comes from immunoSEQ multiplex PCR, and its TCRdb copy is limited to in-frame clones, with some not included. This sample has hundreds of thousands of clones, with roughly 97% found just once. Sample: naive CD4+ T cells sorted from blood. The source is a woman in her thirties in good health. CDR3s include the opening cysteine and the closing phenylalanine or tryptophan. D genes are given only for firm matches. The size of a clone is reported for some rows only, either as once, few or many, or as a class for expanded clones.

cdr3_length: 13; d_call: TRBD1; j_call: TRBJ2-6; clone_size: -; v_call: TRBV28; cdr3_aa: CASRPDRVNVLTF; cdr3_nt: TGTGCCAGCAGGCCTGACAGGGTCAACGTCCTGACTTTC
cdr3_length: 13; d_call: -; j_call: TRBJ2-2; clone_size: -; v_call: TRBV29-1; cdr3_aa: CSVGFPDTGELFF; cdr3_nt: TGCAGCGTTGGATTTCCCGACACCGGGGAGCTGTTTTTT
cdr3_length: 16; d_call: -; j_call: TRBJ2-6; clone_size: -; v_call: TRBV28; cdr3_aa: CASSYGAPIGANVLTF; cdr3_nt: TGTGCCAGCAGTTATGGGGCCCCGATTGGGGCCAACGTCCTGACTTTC
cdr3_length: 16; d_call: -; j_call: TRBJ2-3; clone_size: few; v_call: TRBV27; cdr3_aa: CASSLLGGPSTDTQYF; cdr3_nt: TGTGCCAGCAGTTTACTTGGCGGCCCTAGCACAGATACGCAGTATTTT
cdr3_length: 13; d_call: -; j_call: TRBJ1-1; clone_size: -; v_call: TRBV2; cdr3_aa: CASSQETNTEAFF; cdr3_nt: TGTGCCAGCAGTCAGGAGACAAACACTGAAGCTTTCTTT
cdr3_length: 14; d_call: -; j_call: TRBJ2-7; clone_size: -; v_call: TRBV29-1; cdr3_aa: CSVVFGVHSYEQYF; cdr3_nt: TGCAGCGTTGTGTTCGGGGTTCACTCCTACGAGCAGTACTTC
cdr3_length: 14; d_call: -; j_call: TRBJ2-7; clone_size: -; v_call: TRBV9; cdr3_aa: CASSKRQSSYEQYF; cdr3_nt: TGTGCCAGCAGCAAAAGACAGAGCTCCTACGAGCAGTACTTC
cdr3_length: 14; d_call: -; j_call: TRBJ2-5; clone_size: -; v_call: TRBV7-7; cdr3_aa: CASSLSSGTETQYF; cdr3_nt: TGTGCCAGCAGCTTATCGTCCGGGACAGAGACCCAGTACTTC
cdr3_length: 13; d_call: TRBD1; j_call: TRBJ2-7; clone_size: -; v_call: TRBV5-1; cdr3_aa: CASSWTGDPEQYF; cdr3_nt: TGCGCCAGCAGTTGGACAGGGGATCCCGAGCAGTACTTC
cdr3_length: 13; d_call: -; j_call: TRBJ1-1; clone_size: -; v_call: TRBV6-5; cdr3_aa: CASSYEGRAEAFF; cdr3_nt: TGTGCCAGCAGTTACGAGGGTAGGGCTGAAGCTTTCTTT
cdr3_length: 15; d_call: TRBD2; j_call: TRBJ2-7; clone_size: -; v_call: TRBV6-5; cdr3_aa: CASSAGTSGSYEQYF; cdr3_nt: TGTGCCAGCAGTGCTGGGACTAGCGGGAGCTACGAGCAGTACTTC
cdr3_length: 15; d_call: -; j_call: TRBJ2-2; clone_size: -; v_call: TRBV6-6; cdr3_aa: CASSILEPNTGELFF; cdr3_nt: TGTGCCAGCAGTATACTAGAGCCCAACACCGGGGAGCTGTTTTTT
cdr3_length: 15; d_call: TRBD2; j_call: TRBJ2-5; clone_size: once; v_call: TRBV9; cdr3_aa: CASSVASGSSATQYF; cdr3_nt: TGTGCCAGCAGCGTAGCCAGCGGGAGTTCGGCGACCCAGTACTTC
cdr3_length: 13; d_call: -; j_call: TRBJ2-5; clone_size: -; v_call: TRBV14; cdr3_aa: CASSQVEGVTQYF; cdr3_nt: TGTGCCAGCAGCCAAGTCGAGGGAGTGACCCAGTACTTC
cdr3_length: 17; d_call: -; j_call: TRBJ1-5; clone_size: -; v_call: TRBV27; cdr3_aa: CASSNRRRVGSNQPQHF; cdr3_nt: TGTGCCAGCAGCAACCGACGCAGGGTTGGGAGCAATCAGCCCCAGCATTTT
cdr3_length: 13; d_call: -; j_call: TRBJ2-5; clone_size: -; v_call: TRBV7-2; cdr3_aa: CASSLAGRQTQYF; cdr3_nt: TGTGCCAGCAGCTTAGCGGGGCGACAGACCCAGTACTTC
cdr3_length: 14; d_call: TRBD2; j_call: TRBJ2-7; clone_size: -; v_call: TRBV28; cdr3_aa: CASNGGRVGYEQYF; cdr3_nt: TGTGCCAGCAACGGCGGGAGGGTAGGGTACGAGCAGTACTTC
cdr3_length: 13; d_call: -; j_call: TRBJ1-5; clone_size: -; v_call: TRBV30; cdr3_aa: CAWSLGVEQPQHF; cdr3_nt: TGTGCCTGGAGTCTTGGTGTCGAGCAGCCCCAGCATTTT
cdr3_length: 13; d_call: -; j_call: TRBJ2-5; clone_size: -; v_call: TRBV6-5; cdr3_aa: CASRRGAQETQYF; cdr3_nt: TGTGCCAGCCGACGGGGGGCCCAAGAGACCCAGTACTTC
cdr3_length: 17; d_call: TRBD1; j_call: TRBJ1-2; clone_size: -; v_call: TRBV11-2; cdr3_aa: CASSLVLLTGGPNGYTF; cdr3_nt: TGTGCCAGCAGCTTAGTCCTTTTGACAGGGGGACCCAATGGCTACACCTTC
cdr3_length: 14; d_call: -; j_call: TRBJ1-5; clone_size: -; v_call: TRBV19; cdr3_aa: CASSPRRVSQPQHF; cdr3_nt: TGTGCCAGTAGTCCCCGGCGGGTGTCCCAGCCCCAGCATTTT
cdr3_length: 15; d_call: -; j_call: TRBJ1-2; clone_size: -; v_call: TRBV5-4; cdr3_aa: CASSLVPGMNYGYTF; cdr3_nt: TGTGCCAGCAGCTTGGTACCGGGGATGAACTATGGCTACACCTTC
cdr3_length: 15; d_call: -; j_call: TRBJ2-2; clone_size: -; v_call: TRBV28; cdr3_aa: CASSPGDLNTGELFF; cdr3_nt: TGTGCCAGCAGTCCAGGGGATTTGAACACCGGGGAGCTGTTTTTT
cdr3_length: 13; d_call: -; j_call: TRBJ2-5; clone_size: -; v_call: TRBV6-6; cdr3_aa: CATRDPPQETQYF; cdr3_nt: TGTGCCACCCGGGACCCTCCTCAAGAGACCCAGTACTTC
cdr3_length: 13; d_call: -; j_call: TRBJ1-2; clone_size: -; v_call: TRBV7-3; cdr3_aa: CASSLSGGYGYTF; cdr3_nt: TGTGCCAGCAGCTTATCAGGAGGGTATGGCTACACCTTC
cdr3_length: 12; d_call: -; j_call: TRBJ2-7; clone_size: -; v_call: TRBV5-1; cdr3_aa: CASSNAGSEQYF; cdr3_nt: TGCGCCAGCAGCAACGCAGGTTCCGAGCAGTACTTC
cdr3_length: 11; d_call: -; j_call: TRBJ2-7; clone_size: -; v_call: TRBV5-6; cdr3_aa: CASSTYYEQYF; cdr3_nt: TGTGCCAGCAGCACCTACTACGAGCAGTACTTC
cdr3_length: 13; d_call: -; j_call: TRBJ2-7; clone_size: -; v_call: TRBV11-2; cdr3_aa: CASSFGGNNEQYF; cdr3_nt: TGTGCCAGCAGCTTCGGAGGGAATAACGAGCAGTACTTC
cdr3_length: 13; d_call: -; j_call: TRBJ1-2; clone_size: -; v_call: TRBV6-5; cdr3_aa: CASSEGWAYGYTF; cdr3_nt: TGTGCCAGCAGCGAAGGGTGGGCCTATGGCTACACCTTC
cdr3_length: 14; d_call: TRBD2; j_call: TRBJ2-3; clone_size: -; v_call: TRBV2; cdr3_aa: CASNLAGERDTQYF; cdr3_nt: TGTGCCAGCAACCTAGCGGGAGAACGAGATACGCAGTATTTT
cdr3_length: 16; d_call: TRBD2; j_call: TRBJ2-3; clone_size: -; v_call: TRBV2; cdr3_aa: CASSEGTSGRTDTQYF; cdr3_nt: TGTGCCAGCAGTGAAGGGACTAGCGGGAGGACAGATACGCAGTATTTT
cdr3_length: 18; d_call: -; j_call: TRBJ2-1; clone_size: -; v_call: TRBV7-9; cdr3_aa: CASSLMLAAYSSYNEQFF; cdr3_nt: TGTGCCAGCAGCTTAATGCTAGCCGCGTACTCTTCTTACAATGAGCAGTTCTTC
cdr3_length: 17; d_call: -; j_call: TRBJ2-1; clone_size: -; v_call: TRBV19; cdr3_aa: CASSINGRGSSYNEQFF; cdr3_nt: TGTGCCAGTAGTATAAATGGGAGGGGGAGCTCCTACAATGAGCAGTTCTTC
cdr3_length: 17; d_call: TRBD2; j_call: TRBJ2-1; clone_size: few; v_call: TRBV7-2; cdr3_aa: CASSSTLAGGLYNEQFF; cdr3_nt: TGTGCCAGCAGCTCCACACTAGCGGGAGGCCTTTACAATGAGCAGTTCTTC
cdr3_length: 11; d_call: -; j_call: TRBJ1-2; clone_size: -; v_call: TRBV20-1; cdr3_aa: CSVKGNYGYTF; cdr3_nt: TGCAGTGTTAAGGGGAACTATGGCTACACCTTC
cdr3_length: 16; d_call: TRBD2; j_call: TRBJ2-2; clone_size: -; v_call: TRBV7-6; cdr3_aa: CASSLLAGDNTGELFF; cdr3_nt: TGTGCCAGCAGCTTGCTAGCGGGAGATAACACCGGGGAGCTGTTTTTT
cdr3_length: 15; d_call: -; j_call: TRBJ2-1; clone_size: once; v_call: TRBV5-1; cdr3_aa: CASSSGLEGNNEQFF; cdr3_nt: TGCGCCAGCAGCTCCGGACTGGAGGGGAACAATGAGCAGTTCTTC
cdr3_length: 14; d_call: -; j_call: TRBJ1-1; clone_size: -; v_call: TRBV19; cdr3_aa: CASSTEVHQTEAFF; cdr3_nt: TGTGCCAGTAGTACTGAAGTGCATCAGACTGAAGCTTTCTTT
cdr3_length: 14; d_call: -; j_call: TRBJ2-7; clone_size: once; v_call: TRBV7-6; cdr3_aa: CASSLVAASYEQYF; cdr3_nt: TGTGCCAGCAGCTTAGTTGCGGCCTCCTACGAGCAGTACTTC
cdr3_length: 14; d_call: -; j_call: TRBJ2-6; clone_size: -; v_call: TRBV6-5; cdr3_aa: CASSFSSGANVLTF; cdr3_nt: TGTGCCAGCAGTTTTAGTTCTGGGGCCAACGTCCTGACTTTC
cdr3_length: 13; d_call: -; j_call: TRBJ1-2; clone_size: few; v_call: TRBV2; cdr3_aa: CASNDMGRYGYTF; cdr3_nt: TGTGCCAGCAATGATATGGGACGATATGGCTACACCTTC
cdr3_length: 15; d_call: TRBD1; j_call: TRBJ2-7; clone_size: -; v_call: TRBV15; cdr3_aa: CATSRVDRGLGEQYF; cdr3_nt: TGTGCCACCAGCAGGGTAGACAGGGGGTTGGGAGAGCAGTACTTC
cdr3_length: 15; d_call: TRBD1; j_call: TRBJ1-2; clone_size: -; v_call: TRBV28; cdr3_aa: CASSHSGTGGYGYTF; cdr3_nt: TGTGCCAGCAGCCACTCCGGGACAGGGGGTTATGGCTACACCTTC
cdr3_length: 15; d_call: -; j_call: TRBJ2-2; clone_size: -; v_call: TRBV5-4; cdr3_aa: CASSLRLEGTGELFF; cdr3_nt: TGTGCCAGCAGCTTGAGGCTAGAGGGCACCGGGGAGCTGTTTTTT
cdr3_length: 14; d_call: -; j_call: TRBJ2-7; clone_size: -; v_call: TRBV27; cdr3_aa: CASRGAGPSYEQYF; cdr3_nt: TGTGCCAGCAGAGGAGCGGGTCCCTCCTACGAGCAGTACTTC